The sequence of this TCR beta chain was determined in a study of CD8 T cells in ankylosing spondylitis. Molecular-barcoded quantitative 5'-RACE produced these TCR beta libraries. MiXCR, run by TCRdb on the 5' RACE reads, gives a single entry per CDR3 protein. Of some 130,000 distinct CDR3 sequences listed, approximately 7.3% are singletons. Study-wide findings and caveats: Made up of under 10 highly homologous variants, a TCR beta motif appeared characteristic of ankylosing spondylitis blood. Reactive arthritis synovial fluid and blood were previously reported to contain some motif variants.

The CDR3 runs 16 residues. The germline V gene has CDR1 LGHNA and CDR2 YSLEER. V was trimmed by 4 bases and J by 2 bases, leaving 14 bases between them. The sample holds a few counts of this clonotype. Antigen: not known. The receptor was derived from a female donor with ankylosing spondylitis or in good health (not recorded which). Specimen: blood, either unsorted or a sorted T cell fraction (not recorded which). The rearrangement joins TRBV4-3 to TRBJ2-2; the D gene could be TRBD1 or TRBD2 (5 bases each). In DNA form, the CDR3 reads TGCGCCAGCAGCCGGGACCTCGAAAGTAACACCGGGGAGCTGTTTTTT. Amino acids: CASSRDLESNTGELFF.